The clone carrying this TCR beta chain showed up just a few times. The CDR3 runs 18 residues. Germline lookup yields CDR1 LNHDA and CDR2 SQIVND (reference sequence). V dropped 1 base and J dropped 0 bases, with 16 bases sitting between them. Sequenced by immunoSEQ multiplex PCR; TCRdb stores in-frame clones only, minus some. The sample lists 2 million to 2.5 million clones, approximately 95% occurring once. This sample stems from a study of shared clonotypes between healthy human individuals. The receptor comes from a man younger than 30 in good health. The chain is built from TRBV19 and TRBJ2-1; the D gene could be TRBD1 or TRBD2 (6 bases each). Sequenced sample: naive CD4+ T cells sorted from blood. The subset here: CD45RA+ positively selected. CDR3 in amino acids: CASSIVSGGGTSYNEQFF. The CDR3 nucleotides read TGTGCCAGTAGTATAGTCTCTGGGGGCGGGACCTCCTACAATGAGCAGTTCTTC.